This T cell receptor beta chain was identified in a study of cytomegalovirus exposure and HLA in healthy donors (dated by TCRdb to 2015 to 2018). Regarding the research as a whole: According to an earlier analysis of 587 of the donors, some 180 million T cells yielded 90 million to 130 million unique TCR beta sequences and 276 Gb of sequence data. An early release covering 550 to 700 HLA-typed donors comprised about 290 gigabases of sequencing data and roughly 85 million unique TCR sequences. Among the approximately 420 genotyped donors, about 83% belonged to the genetic ancestry cluster associated with self-reported Caucasian donors. The aim of the study was to test whether cataloging public T cell receptors could identify signatures of past pathogen exposure. Using immunosequencing, the study profiled T cell repertoires from 640 or so subjects and related those repertoires to cytomegalovirus serostatus. Along with the 666-subject first cohort, a separate validation cohort of roughly 110 different subjects was used. To predict cytomegalovirus infection status, the study brought together high-throughput TCR immunosequencing, statistical association of individual TCRs with disease status, and machine learning. A later analysis re-examined previously published TCR beta repertoires from several hundred donors and added high-resolution HLA genotyping to investigate patterns of TCR occurrence. Rather than using new phenotypic data, the later analysis identified candidate immune exposures from TCR beta sequences and from how often those sequences occurred across donors. To decide whether each TCR beta V gene segment behaved as functional or pseudogenic, an earlier analysis of some 570 of the donors relied on high-throughput TCR beta sequencing. Donor age, sex, ethnicity and CMV serostatus were compiled alongside the repertoire data. Genome-wide SNP genotypes for about 65% of the 666 donors were used in a later genetic analysis, which treated that subset as a discovery cohort. All discovery cohort repertoires had been generated using a single sequencing platform. Class I and class II HLA loci were covered by the typing at four-digit resolution. The number of donors typed differed by locus, with 629-630 for A, B, C, DRB1 and DQB1, around 520 for DQA1, 600 to 610 for DPA1, and approximately 470 for DPB1. A few DR-DQ haplotypes were treated as single units for association and clustering because of strong linkage in the cohort. On average, roughly 250,000 unique TCR beta nucleotide sequences were sequenced per donor among 398 genotyped donors of the cohort, with around 19% of those sequences being non-productive. Study-level results and caveats: In a later analysis, most CMV-associated TCR beta chains were found to appear HLA-restricted, with HLA associations seemingly driven largely by CMV exposure. In a later analysis, some 17,000 TCR beta sequences were associated with specific HLA alleles at a false discovery rate of 0.05. Correlated functional status among segregating V segments might be attributable to linkage disequilibrium, but an unknown experimental factor could not be ruled out. Because HLA typing was unavailable for some donors at each locus, only the typed subset was used in association tests. Sequencing depth was assumed to be roughly uniform across donors in the presence/absence analyses, though that assumption may not hold. Only TCR beta chains were sequenced in this cohort, and the absence of alpha or paired-chain data limited detectable features. According to the authors, the approach could potentially be generalized to other disease states and immunological phenotypes. A total of fewer than 200 TCR beta chains were listed by the study as associated with cytomegalovirus. In a later analysis, HLA-associated TCR beta chains showed more clonal expansion and lower generation probabilities than non-associated chains that were equally common. Compared with the 666-donor mean, donors in an Asian-associated ancestry cluster had fewer N-insertions in productive TCRs, according to a later genetic analysis. CMV serostatus was the only immune exposure information available for the cohort. The classifier was reported to diagnose cytomegalovirus status with high specificity and sensitivity in both the original cohort and the validation cohort. Some IMGT-functional V segments, including TRBV6-2 and TRBV6-3, could not be told apart with the 87-base-pair reads, so those segments were excluded. Most TCR sequences were seen in very few donors, while some public TCRs were found in many individuals. In a later analysis, several top co-occurrence clusters were reported to appear linked to parvovirus B19, influenza, CMV and Epstein-Barr virus. Three of the identified cytomegalovirus-associated TCR beta chains were confirmed in vitro to be specific for cytomegalovirus antigens. In a later genetic analysis, a missense DCLRE1C variant was associated with V-gene and J-gene trimming of TCR beta chains, and the association was replicated in an independent cohort. A cluster of highly shared sequence variants was judged likely to be a technical artifact of the sequencing pipeline. When HLA alleles, especially DR and DQ, strongly co-occurred, attributing TCR associations to individual alleles was difficult. A further reported finding was that TCR beta sequences accurately predicted the HLA-A and HLA-B alleles for most subjects in the first cohort. Broadly in line with IMGT annotations, most TCR beta V segments showed up in productive rearrangements about 90% or about 30% of the time in an earlier analysis of 450 to 750 of the donors. Seventeen rarely observed V segments, including chromosome 9 orphons, were excluded from the earlier analysis of approximately 500 of the donors because counts were too low. A later analysis found that TCR association rates varied across HLA loci, with DRB1 alleles showing the most associated TCRs and HLA-C alleles the fewest.

The CDR3 spans 15 residues, from the cysteine through the phenylalanine. Only the CDR3 part of the read is kept: 45 bases, read in frame from the first base. CDR1 and CDR2, looked up from the germline V gene (reference sequence), are SEHNR and FQNEAQ. Concerning this clone itself: Which antigen it targets is not known. Its ends do not fully match the called genes, so a read error is possible.

The cohort was made up of 500 to 800 healthy bone marrow donors. At the time of sampling, every cohort member was nominally healthy, though immune exposures that went unrecorded were likely present. The donor tested CMV seropositive, placing the donor among the roughly 300 seropositive members of the cohort. Each donor provided a peripheral blood sample, and peripheral blood mononuclear cells were used for TCR beta sequencing. The Qiagen DNeasy Blood Extraction Kit was used to extract genomic DNA from the blood cell samples. Receptor libraries were prepared by the immunoSEQ multiplex PCR assay. A mixture of 60 forward primers for TCR Vbeta segments and 13 reverse primers for TCR Jbeta segments was used in the multiplex PCR. A multiplex PCR assay on genomic DNA amplified the CDR3 region of rearranged TCR beta genes. The amplified TCR beta libraries were sequenced on the Illumina HiSeq System as 87-base-pair reads. The paper's data handling went like this. In a later analysis, approximately 74 million unique TCR beta chains were counted across the 690 or so repertoires, and around 11 million of these chains were shared by at least two donors. Raw reads were error-corrected and collapsed into unique sequences with a nearest-neighbor algorithm that merged closely related sequences to remove PCR and sequencing errors. Alignment of CDR3 sequences to IMGT reference sequences was used to assign V, D and J gene segments. For a sequence to be retained, at least a six-nucleotide match to both a V gene segment and a J gene segment was required. Rearrangements were called productive when the CDR3 lacked stop codons and stayed in frame with V and J; all others were non-productive. Following IMGT convention, CDR3 was defined as the stretch from the second conserved V-encoded cysteine to the conserved J-encoded phenylalanine. The earlier analysis of approximately 500 of the donors excluded sequences that lacked an unambiguous match to a single V gene segment. In an earlier analysis of around 590 of the donors, a V segment was called functional when productive rearrangements were above 56.7%, and segregating when the standard deviation between donors exceeded 5%. A statistical classification framework was built to diagnose cytomegalovirus status from the catalog of TCR beta chain sequences. In a later analysis, TCR nucleotide sequences were compared against IMGT/GENE-DB human TR gene sequences so that V and J genes could be assigned. The TCRdist pipeline was used in a later analysis to assign CDR3 sequences and most-parsimonious VDJ recombination scenarios. In a later analysis, each TCR beta chain was defined by its CDR3 amino acid sequence together with its V-gene family, and reads lacking a unique V-gene family were excluded. As a way to deal with suspected cross-contamination and a sequencing artifact, a later analysis dropped nearly 600 nucleotide sequences that were highly shared and had low generation probability. In a later analysis, a clonal expansion index was calculated for each public chain from normalized within-repertoire ranks of inferred template counts. Generation probabilities in a later analysis came from a VDJ recombination model fitted to out-of-frame rearrangements, and those results were checked against IGoR. In a later analysis, TCR-TCR, TCR-HLA and TCR-CMV co-occurrence was scored with hypergeometric tests, and a repertoire-size bias correction was applied to TCR pairs. To estimate false discovery rates, a later analysis permuted the HLA or CMV assignments 20 times. In a later analysis, co-occurring TCRs were grouped using DBSCAN, with TCRdist sequence similarity added in when clustering inside HLA-allele-positive subsets. Repertoires with fewer than 30,000 or more than 120,000 public chains, plus five repertoires with anomalous nucleotide sharing, were excluded from co-occurrence clustering. TCRdb re-hosts the immuneACCESS table, in-frame sequences only. Its copies lack some clones; in the studies checked, an unresolved V gene accounts for under half of them, and the cause for the rest is not known. The V and J calls and clone size come from that table; D and trimming were worked out from the DNA. This sample lists about 170,000 clones; 70% to 80% were detected once. Of the sample, around 2% is held by the ten largest clones.

The rearranged chain carries TRBV7-9 and TRBJ2-7, with 8 junctional bases fitting TRBD1. The material sequenced was PBMCs. The source of this sequence is a woman under 40 in good health and CMV-seropositive. The nucleotides are TGTTCCAGCAGTTATGACAGGGGTGGTTCCTACGAGCAGTACTTC. Translated, this gives CSSSYDRGGSYEQYF.